The entry below gives a single T cell receptor (beta chain) sequence along with its context. The data were taken from a study of blood T cell repertoires in COVID-19. Clones were read by immunoSEQ multiplex PCR, and TCRdb kept only the in-frame ones, dropping some. The data show roughly 110,000 clones, around 88% seen once. Material for sequencing was peripheral blood. The sequence was obtained from a man in his fifties with active or convalescent COVID-19.

The CDR3 loop is CASSWSGLASTYEQYF. CDR3 sequence (DNA): TGTGCCAGCAGCTGGTCGGGACTAGCGTCCACCTACGAGCAGTACTTC. The chain recombines TRBV11-2 with TRBJ2-7, with 10 bases matching TRBD2. This CDR3 comprises 16 residues. The germline CDR1 and CDR2 sequences are SGHAT and FQNNGV. The V and J ends lost 4 bases and 2 bases, in that order; junction bases with no gene match: 8.